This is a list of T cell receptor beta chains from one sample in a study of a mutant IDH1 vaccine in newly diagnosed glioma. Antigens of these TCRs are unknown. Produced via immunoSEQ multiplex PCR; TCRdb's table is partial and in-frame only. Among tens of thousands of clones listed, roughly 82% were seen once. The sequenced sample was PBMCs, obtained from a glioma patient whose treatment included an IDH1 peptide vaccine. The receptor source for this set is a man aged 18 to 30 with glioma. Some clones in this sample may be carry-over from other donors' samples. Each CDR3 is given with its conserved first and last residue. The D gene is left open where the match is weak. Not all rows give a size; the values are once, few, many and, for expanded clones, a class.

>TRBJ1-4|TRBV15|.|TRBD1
CATSRSGTGRGEKLFF
TGTGCCACCAGCAGATCGGGGACAGGGAGAGGTGAAAAACTGTTTTTT
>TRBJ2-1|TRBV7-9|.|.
CASSLSGAPFNEQFF
TGTGCCAGCAGCTTATCCGGGGCTCCCTTCAATGAGCAGTTCTTC
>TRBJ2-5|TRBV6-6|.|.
CASSPGLETQYF
TGTGCCAGCAGCCCCGGGCTTGAGACCCAGTACTTC
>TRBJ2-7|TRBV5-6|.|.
CASSFSSYEQYF
TGTGCCAGCAGCTTCAGCTCCTACGAGCAGTACTTC
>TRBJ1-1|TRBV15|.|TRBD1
CATSRVSLGQGDTEAFF
TGTGCCACCAGCAGAGTCTCGCTAGGACAGGGAGACACTGAAGCTTTCTTT
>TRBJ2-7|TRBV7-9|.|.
CASSPPASYEQYF
TGTGCCAGCAGCCCCCCTGCCTCCTACGAGCAGTACTTC
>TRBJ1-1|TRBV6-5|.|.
CASSYRVNTEAFF
TGTGCCAGCAGTTACAGAGTGAACACTGAAGCTTTCTTT
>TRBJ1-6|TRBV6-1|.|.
CASSEIAGLWSLHF
TGTGCCAGCAGTGAAATCGCAGGCCTTTGGTCCCTCCACTTT
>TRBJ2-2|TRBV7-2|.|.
CASSIQGTGELFF
TGTGCCAGCAGCATACAGGGAACCGGGGAGCTGTTTTTT
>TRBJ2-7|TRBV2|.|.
CASRYSSYEQYF
TGTGCCAGCCGCTATTCATCCTACGAGCAGTACTTC
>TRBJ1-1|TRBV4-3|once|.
CASSQQDRPNTEAFF
TGCGCCAGCAGCCAACAGGACAGACCGAACACTGAAGCTTTCTTT
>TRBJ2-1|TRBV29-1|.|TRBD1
CSVEIRDRGEVDEQFF
TGCAGCGTTGAAATCCGAGACAGGGGTGAGGTGGATGAGCAGTTCTTC
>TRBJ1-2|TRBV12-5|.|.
CASGLDTNYGYTF
TGTGCTAGTGGACTGGACACTAACTATGGCTACACCTTC
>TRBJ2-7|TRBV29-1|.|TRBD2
CGVGGRSSYEQYF
TGCGGAGTCGGCGGGAGGAGCTCCTACGAGCAGTACTTC
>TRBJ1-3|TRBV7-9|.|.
CASSLGGGPGNTIYF
TGTGCCAGCAGCTTAGGAGGGGGGCCAGGAAACACCATATATTTT
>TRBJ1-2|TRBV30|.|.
CAWNALNYGYTF
TGTGCCTGGAACGCGTTAAACTATGGCTACACCTTC
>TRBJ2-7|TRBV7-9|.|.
CASSPADQPYEQYF
TGTGCCAGCAGCCCGGCAGACCAGCCCTACGAGCAGTACTTC
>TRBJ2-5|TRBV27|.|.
CASSSQKTGRPETQYF
TGTGCCAGCAGTTCGCAAAAAACAGGGAGACCGGAGACCCAGTACTTC
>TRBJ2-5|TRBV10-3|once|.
CAINSGLRETQYF
TGTGCCATCAACTCGGGACTTCGAGAGACCCAGTACTTC
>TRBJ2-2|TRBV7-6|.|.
CASSLGTSGTGELFF
TGTGCCAGCAGCTTAGGGACAAGTGGTACGGGGGAGCTGTTTTTT
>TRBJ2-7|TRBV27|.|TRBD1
CASSLSHTPGQGGEQYF
TGTGCCAGCAGTCTCTCACACACCCCGGGACAGGGAGGCGAGCAGTACTTC
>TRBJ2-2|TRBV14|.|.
CASSPRAIGLTGELFF
TGTGCCAGCAGCCCCCGGGCCATCGGACTTACCGGGGAGCTGTTTTTT
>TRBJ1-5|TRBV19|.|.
CASVGGWDINQPQHF
TGTGCCAGTGTAGGAGGATGGGATATCAATCAGCCCCAGCATTTT
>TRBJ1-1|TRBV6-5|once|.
CASSYVGAGAEAFF
TGTGCCAGCAGTTACGTGGGGGCAGGGGCTGAAGCTTTCTTT
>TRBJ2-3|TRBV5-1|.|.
CASSLEGVDTQYF
TGCGCCAGCAGCTTGGAAGGGGTAGATACGCAGTATTTT
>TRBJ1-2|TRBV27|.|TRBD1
CASSTLSGTGNYGYTF
TGTGCCAGCAGTACCTTATCCGGGACAGGGAACTATGGCTACACCTTC
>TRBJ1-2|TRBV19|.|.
CASSIGRNYGYTF
TGTGCCAGTAGTATAGGGCGGAACTATGGCTACACCTTC
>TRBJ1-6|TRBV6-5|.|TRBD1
CASTTDRRLNSPLHF
TGTGCCAGCACCACGGACAGGCGACTTAATTCACCCCTCCACTTT
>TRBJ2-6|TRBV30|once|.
CAWSGTRVLRGANVLTF
TGTGCCTGGAGTGGGACACGGGTGCTTAGGGGGGCCAACGTCCTGACTTTC
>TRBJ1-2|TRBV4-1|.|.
CASSQDQGATNYGYTF
TGCGCCAGCAGCCAAGATCAAGGTGCGACTAACTATGGCTACACCTTC
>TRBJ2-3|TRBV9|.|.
CASSPRDTPSTDTQYF
TGTGCCAGCAGCCCCCGGGACACTCCTAGCACAGATACGCAGTATTTT
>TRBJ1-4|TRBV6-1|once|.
CASMGTLGEKLFF
TGTGCCAGCATGGGGACCCTGGGGGAAAAACTGTTTTTT
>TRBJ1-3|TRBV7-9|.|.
CASSTGSGNTIYF
TGTGCCAGCAGCACAGGGTCGGGAAACACCATATATTTT
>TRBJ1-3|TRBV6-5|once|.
CASSHGTNSGNTIYF
TGTGCCAGCAGCCACGGGACTAACTCGGGAAACACCATATATTTT
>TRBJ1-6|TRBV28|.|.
CASRFPGVPNSPLHF
TGTGCCAGCAGGTTCCCTGGTGTCCCCAATTCACCCCTCCACTTT
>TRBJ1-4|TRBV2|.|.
CASSDRQVRNEKLFF
TGTGCCAGCAGTGATCGCCAGGTTCGTAATGAAAAACTGTTTTTT
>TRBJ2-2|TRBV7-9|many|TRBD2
CASSGSAWREGAGELFF
TGTGCCAGCAGCGGAAGCGCGTGGCGGGAGGGCGCCGGGGAGCTGTTTTTT
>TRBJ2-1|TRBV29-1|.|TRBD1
CSVEDQGRGRNEQFF
TGCAGCGTTGAAGATCAAGGCAGGGGGCGGAATGAGCAGTTCTTC
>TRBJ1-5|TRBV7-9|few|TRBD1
CASSPDRGTQPQHF
TGTGCCAGCAGCCCGGACAGGGGAACTCAGCCCCAGCATTTT
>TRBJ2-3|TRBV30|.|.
CAWSVGTTSTDTQYF
TGTGCCTGGAGTGTTGGGACAACTAGCACAGATACGCAGTATTTT
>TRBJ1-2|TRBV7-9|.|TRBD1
CASSLHRGYTF
TGTGCCAGCAGCTTACACAGGGGATACACCTTC
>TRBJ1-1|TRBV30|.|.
CAWAGHPNTEAFF
TGTGCCTGGGCGGGACACCCGAACACTGAAGCTTTCTTT